This T cell receptor beta chain was captured in a study of shared clonotypes between healthy human individuals. Study observations and caveats: Larger estimated richness was generally recorded for naive subsets relative to memory subsets.

Naive CD8 cells lacked CD45RO, underwent positive selection for CCR7 and left out terminally differentiated effector memory CD45RA+ cells. Of note for this clone: Its specificity is not known.

Trimming pared 6 bases from V and 0 bases from J, leaving 8 bases between. Germline V gene lookup returns CDR1 MNHEY and CDR2 SMNVEV (reference sequence). The CDR3 is 13 residues long. Original analysis: Filtering differed for immunoSEQ, which gave only junction sequences without quality scores. Measured with immunoSEQ multiplex PCR; TCRdb has only the in-frame clones, and not every one. D and trimming come from the DNA, and the V and J calls and clone size come from that table. The table includes around 1,900,000 clones, about 94% detected once. The sample comprised naive CD8+ T cells from PBMCs. This TCR came from a young man in good health. Some clones in this sample may be carry-over from other donors' samples. The chain joins TRBV27 to TRBJ1-2; D gene unclear. In nucleotides, the CDR3 is TGTGCCAGCAGGGGCAGCTCTAACTATGGCTACACCTTC. Its translation is CASRGSSNYGYTF.